This TCR beta chain is from a study of CD8+CD57+ T cells in acquired aplastic anemia. Whole-study context: Quantities of DNA derived from sorted CD4+ and CD8+ cells averaged 3.2 ug. Study-level points and caveats: The study identified roughly 29 CD8+ CDR3 sequences shared by patients and controls.

This clonotype was seen repeatedly, ten times or more. The antigen remains undetermined. Its ends do not fully match the called genes, so a read error is possible. The use of genomic DNA as template underpinned the TCR beta VDJ and CDR3 profiling. In TCRdb, the reads were re-called with MiXCR into one record per CDR3 protein. The sample records around 430,000 distinct CDR3 sequences, more than 25% being singletons. For sequencing, patients were chosen who had shown expansion of CD8+CD57+ cells by flow cytometry. This CDR3 has 12 residues. In germline, CDR1 is ENHRY, CDR2 SYGVKD. The chain is built from TRBV10-3 and TRBJ1-2; D is unresolved. Material for sequencing was sorted CD4+, CD8+, or CD8+CD57+ T cells (not recorded which) from PBMCs. This receptor was identified in a human donor with aplastic anemia. CDR3 DNA: TGTGCCAGCAGTGAGTCAGGCTATGGCTACACCTTC. Protein sequence: CASSESGYGYTF.